This entry lists 23 T cell receptor beta chains sequenced from one sample in a study of cytomegalovirus exposure and HLA in healthy donors. With 60 Vbeta and 13 Jbeta primers, the PCR was carried out. Using immunoSEQ multiplex PCR, the repertoire was profiled, and TCRdb retains in-frame clones only, with some absent. This repertoire shows approximately 170,000 clones, around 62% found once; its top ten account for 2.5% to 3.5%. Sequencing was performed on PBMCs. These receptors all stem from a man in his forties in good health and CMV-seronegative.

The chain recombines TRBV6-5 with TRBJ2-2; D gene unclear. The V end was cut by 6 bases, the J end by 4 bases, with 12 bases between. Per germline, CDR1 MNHEY and CDR2 SVGAGI. The CDR3 contains 14 residues. CDR3 in amino acids: CASRTNVATGELFF. Written as DNA, the CDR3 is TGTGCCAGCAGAACAAACGTCGCCACCGGGGAGCTGTTTTTT.

With respect to this clone: This specimen includes other DNA sequences encoding the same CDR3. This chain joins TRBV25-1 and TRBJ2-4, with D perhaps TRBD2 (6 bases). Trimming removed 8 bases at V and 8 bases at J, with 16 bases between. The CDR3 loop spans 13 amino acids. Germline CDR1 is MGHDK and CDR2 is SYGVNS. The CDR3 DNA reads TGTGCCAGCCTCACAGGAGGGTTGGACATTCAGTACTTC. It specifies CASLTGGLDIQYF.

The chain recombines TRBV5-4 with TRBJ2-5; TRBD2 matches 8 bases. V lost 4 bases to trimming and J lost 2 bases; unmatched junction nucleotides: 7. This CDR3 spans 15 amino acids. Germline V gene sequence: CDR1 SGHNT, CDR2 YYREEE (reference sequence). This chain's CDR3 is CASSPTSGSQETQYF. In DNA form, the CDR3 reads TGTGCCAGCAGCCCCACTAGCGGTTCTCAAGAGACCCAGTACTTC.

This clone was found a few times. The V gene is TRBV27, the J gene TRBJ1-2; weak D call: TRBD1 (6 bases). Germline CDR1 MNHEY, CDR2 SMNVEV (reference sequence). V was cut by 0 bases and J by 7 bases, with 15 bases left in between. CDR3 length: 15 amino acids. The CDR3 region is CASSLSAQGIGGYTF. Written as DNA, the CDR3 is TGTGCCAGCAGTTTATCCGCCCAGGGGATAGGTGGCTACACCTTC.

This clone was observed a handful of times. The chain uses TRBV19 and TRBJ1-2; D not resolved. V lost 6 bases to trimming and J lost 5 bases, with 13 bases between them. Germline CDR1 LNHDA, CDR2 SQIVND (reference sequence). The CDR3 spans 13 residues. This CDR3 is CASSPASDYGYTF. The DNA for the CDR3 is TGTGCCAGTAGCCCAGCGTCGGATTATGGCTACACCTTC.

The V gene is TRBV30, the J gene TRBJ2-4, with D tentatively TRBD2 (6 bases). Germline CDR1 GTSNPN, CDR2 SVGIG (reference sequence). The CDR3 length is 17 residues. V was cut by 0 bases and J by 0 bases, with 15 bases left in between. In DNA form, the CDR3 reads TGTGCCTGGAGTGTCGTCGAGGGAGGCTTAGCCAAAAACATTCAGTACTTC. Protein product: CAWSVVEGGLAKNIQYF. The whole variable domain, filled in from reference TRBV30 and TRBJ2-4, reads SQTIHQWPATLVQPVGSPLSLECTVEGTSNPNLYWYRQAAGRGLQLLFYSVGIGQISSEVPQNLSASRPQDRQFILSSKKLLLSDSGFYLCAWSVVEGGLAKNIQYFGAGTRLSVL.

The chain has TRBV2 and TRBJ2-1; 9 bases agree with TRBD2. The CDR3 is 14 amino acids. Trimming cost V 6 bases and J 9 bases; bases outside gene matches: 9. Per germline, CDR1 SNHLY and CDR2 FYNNEI. DNA for the CDR3: TGTGCCAGCAGCAAGGGACTAGCTGGGGCTGAGCAGTTCTTC. Protein sequence: CASSKGLAGAEQFF.

This clone has more than one count but fewer than ten. Its ends do not fully match the called genes, so a read error is possible. The rearrangement links TRBV7-9 to TRBJ1-1; D call uncertain. The CDR3 sequence is 11 residues long. In germline, CDR1 is SEHNR, CDR2 FQNEAQ (reference sequence). In nucleotides, the CDR3 is TGTTCCAGCAGCCAACTCACTGAAGCTTTCTTT. It codes for CSSSQLTEAFF.

This clone was seen a few times. The V and J genes are TRBV21-1 and TRBJ2-1; TRBD2, the table's D call, lacks a check against the DNA. TRBV21-1 is termed a pseudogene. The CDR3 length is 12 residues. The CDR3 reads CASSKPPLEQFF. The DNA of the CDR3 is TGTGCCAGCAGCAAACCTCCCCTTGAGCAGTTCTTC.

The rearrangement joins TRBV18 to TRBJ2-5, with 11 bases lining up with TRBD1. Trimming took 5 bases from V and 2 from J; bases not matched to a gene: 10. This CDR3 is built from 17 residues. Germline CDR1 and CDR2: KGHSH and LQKENI. The CDR3 sequence is CASSRTSGTGGQETQYF. The CDR3 region has the DNA TGTGCCAGCTCAAGAACTTCCGGGACAGGGGGGCAAGAGACCCAGTACTTC.

This clone was observed once. This sequence joins TRBV11-2 and TRBJ1-1; a weak D match, TRBD1 (5 bases). V was clipped by 1 base and J by 2 bases, with 14 bases between them. There are 16 residues in the CDR3. Looked up from germline, CDR1 is SGHAT and CDR2 is FQNNGV. The CDR3 is CASSLVRGTGNTEAFF. The DNA of the CDR3 is TGTGCCAGCAGCTTAGTCCGCGGGACGGGTAACACTGAAGCTTTCTTT.

Comment on this clone: Distinct nucleotide sequences in the sample also encode this CDR3. The CDR3 is CASSPSSRGEETQYF. In nucleotides, the CDR3 is TGTGCCAGCTCACCGTCCAGTCGCGGCGAAGAGACCCAGTACTTC. The V call is TRBV18, the J call TRBJ2-5; D is unclear. V was cut by 3 bases and J by 3 bases, with 14 bases left in between. Germline V gene lookup returns CDR1 KGHSH and CDR2 LQKENI. The CDR3 runs 15 residues. The whole variable domain, remainder taken from reference TRBV18 and TRBJ2-5, is NAGVMQNPRHLVRRRGQEARLRCSPMKGHSHVYWYRQLPEEGLKFMVYLQKENIIDESGMPKERFSAEFPKEGPSILRIQQVVRGDSAAYFCASSPSSRGEETQYFGPGTRLLVL.

The genes are TRBV19 and TRBJ1-6; maybe TRBD1 (6 bases). The CDR3 has 15 residues. V was trimmed by 7 bases and J by 4 bases, leaving 14 bases between them. The germline V gene has CDR1 LNHDA and CDR2 SQIVND (reference sequence). The CDR3 bases are TGTGCCAGTACGATGACAGGAGAATATAATTCACCCCTCCACTTT. Protein: CASTMTGEYNSPLHF.

The chain is built from TRBV5-1 and TRBJ1-3; D is unclear. The CDR3 is 14 amino acids. The V end lost 4 bases, the J end lost 0 bases, and 8 bases lay between the germline ends. Germline V gene sequence: CDR1 SGHRS, CDR2 YFSETQ. The CDR3 bases are TGCGCCAGCAGCCCAGATTACTCTGGAAACACCATATATTTT. Translation: CASSPDYSGNTIYF.

The sample holds a few counts of this clone. The DNA of the CDR3 is TGTGCCAGCAGCTTAGTGTATAATGAAAAACTGTTTTTT. The encoded protein is CASSLVYNEKLFF. The chain combines TRBV7-6 with TRBJ1-4; D is uncertain. V shed 1 base and J shed 4 bases, with 4 bases lying between them. Per the germline V gene, CDR1 is SGHVS and CDR2 is FNYEAQ. The CDR3 is made up of 13 amino acids.

The chain couples TRBV29-1 to TRBJ2-1, with 7 bases that match TRBD1. The length of the CDR3 is 14 residues. With 3 bases clipped from V and 4 bases from J, the junction kept 6 bases outside the gene matches. CDR1 is SQVTM and CDR2 is ANQGSEA in the germline V gene. This CDR3 is CSVDRTGVYNEQFF. DNA for the CDR3: TGCAGCGTTGACAGGACAGGAGTTTACAATGAGCAGTTCTTC.

This rearrangement joins TRBV7-9 to TRBJ2-2; the D is unclear. Germline assignment: CDR1 SEHNR and CDR2 FQNEAQ (reference sequence). The CDR3 has 11 amino acids. The V gene lost 2 bases and the J gene lost 8 bases, with 3 bases spanning the gap. The CDR3 nucleotides are TGTGCCAGCAGCTTACTGGGGGAGCTGTTTTTT. Amino acid sequence: CASSLLGELFF.

This chain connects TRBV6-1 to TRBJ2-1; 8 bases are shared with TRBD2. V lost 2 bases, J lost 4 bases, and 4 bases stayed unmatched. The CDR3 contains 15 residues. Looked up from germline, CDR1 is MNHNS and CDR2 is SASEGT. DNA for the CDR3: TGTGCCAGCAGTGAACAGACGGGAGGGTACAATGAGCAGTTCTTC. The encoded protein is CASSEQTGGYNEQFF.

The chain employs TRBV15 and TRBJ2-1; D ambiguous. The CDR3 is 13 amino acids. V shed 1 base and J shed 5 bases, with 6 bases lying between them. Germline V gene lookup returns CDR1 LNHNV and CDR2 YYDKDF (reference sequence). CDR3 DNA sequence: TGTGCCACCAGCAGAGGACTTGACAATGAGCAGTTCTTC. It is translated as CATSRGLDNEQFF.

V and J are TRBV28 and TRBJ1-2, with D perhaps matching TRBD1 (6 bases). The germline V and J ends were trimmed by 8 bases and 4 bases, with 14 bases remaining between them. CDR1 and CDR2 from the germline V gene are MDHEN and SYDVKM. The CDR3 sequence is 13 residues long. CDR3 in DNA: TGTGCCAGCCAGGACAGTGGTTCCTATGGCTACACCTTC. It codes for CASQDSGSYGYTF.

DNA of the CDR3: TGTGCCAGCAGCCTACTCCTCGGTCTAGAGACCCAGTACTTC. Protein product: CASSLLLGLETQYF. The J gene is TRBJ2-5, the V gene TRBV7-2; D is undetermined. Germline-derived CDR1 and CDR2 are SGHTA and FQGNSA. V was pared by 5 bases and J by 4 bases, with 14 bases between. The CDR3 loop spans 14 amino acids.

The CDR3 DNA reads as TGTGCCAGCAGCCTCGGGACTAGCGTAAATGAGCAGTTCTTC. Translating it yields CASSLGTSVNEQFF. The V call is TRBV9, the J call TRBJ2-1; TRBD2 aligns across 10 bases. J lost 7 bases, V lost 4 bases, and 5 bases had no gene match. This CDR3 contains 14 residues. The germline V gene encodes CDR1 SGDLS and CDR2 YYNGEE.

J is TRBJ2-7 and V is TRBV5-3; TRBD1 agrees at 10 bases. TRBV5-3 is assigned to the ORF class and has an uncertain function. V shed 1 base and J 1 base; nucleotides not matched to a gene: 2. The CDR3 has 15 amino acids. CDR3 loop: CARSLMGQGSYEQYF. CDR3 nucleotides: TGTGCCAGAAGCTTGATGGGACAGGGGTCCTACGAGCAGTACTTC.